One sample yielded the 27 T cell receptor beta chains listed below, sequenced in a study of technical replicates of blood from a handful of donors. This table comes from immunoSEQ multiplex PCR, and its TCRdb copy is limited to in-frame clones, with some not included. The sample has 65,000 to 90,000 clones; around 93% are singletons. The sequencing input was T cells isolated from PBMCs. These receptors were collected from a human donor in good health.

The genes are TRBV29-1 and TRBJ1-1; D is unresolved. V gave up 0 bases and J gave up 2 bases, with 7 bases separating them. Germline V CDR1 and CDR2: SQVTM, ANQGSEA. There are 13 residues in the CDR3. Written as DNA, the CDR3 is TGCAGCGTTGAAGATTACAGCAACACTGAAGCTTTCTTT. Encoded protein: CSVEDYSNTEAFF.

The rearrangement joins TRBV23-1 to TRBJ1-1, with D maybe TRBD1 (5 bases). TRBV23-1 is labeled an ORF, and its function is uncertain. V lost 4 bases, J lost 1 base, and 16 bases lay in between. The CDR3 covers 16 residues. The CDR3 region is CASSLGEGAKNTEAFF. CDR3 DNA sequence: TGCGCCAGCAGTCTTGGGGAAGGGGCAAAGAACACTGAAGCTTTCTTT.

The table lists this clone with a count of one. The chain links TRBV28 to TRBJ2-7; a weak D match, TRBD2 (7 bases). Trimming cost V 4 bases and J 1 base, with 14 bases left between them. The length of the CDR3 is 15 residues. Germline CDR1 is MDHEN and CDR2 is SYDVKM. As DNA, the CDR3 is TGTGCCAGCAGTTCCGGGGGGCGGCAGTCCTACGAGCAGTACTTC. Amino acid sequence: CASSSGGRQSYEQYF.

The CDR3 loop reads CASSRRTEAFF. The CDR3 nucleotides are TGTGCCAGCAGCCGGAGGACTGAAGCTTTCTTT. This sequence joins TRBV7-2 and TRBJ1-1, with unresolved D. Trimming removed 5 bases at V and 5 bases at J, with 6 bases between. CDR1 is SGHTA and CDR2 is FQGNSA in the germline V gene. This CDR3 region has 11 residues.

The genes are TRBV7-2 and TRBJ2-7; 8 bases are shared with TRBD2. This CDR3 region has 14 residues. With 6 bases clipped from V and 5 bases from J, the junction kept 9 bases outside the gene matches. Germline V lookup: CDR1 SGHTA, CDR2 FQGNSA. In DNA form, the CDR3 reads TGTGCCAGCAGTAAACGGGGGGGCGTCCACGAGCAGTACTTC. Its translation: CASSKRGGVHEQYF.

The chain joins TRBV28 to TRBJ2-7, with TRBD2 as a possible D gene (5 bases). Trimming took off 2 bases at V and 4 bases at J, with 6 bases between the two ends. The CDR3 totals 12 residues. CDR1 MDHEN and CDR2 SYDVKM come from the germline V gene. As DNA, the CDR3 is TGTGCCAGCAGTTTACGGGGTTACGAGCAGTACTTC. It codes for CASSLRGYEQYF. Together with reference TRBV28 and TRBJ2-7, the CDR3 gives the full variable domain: DVKVTQSSRYLVKRTGEKVFLECVQDMDHENMFWYRQDPGLGLRLIYFSYDVKMKEKGDIPEGYSVSREKKERFSLILESASTNQTSMYLCASSLRGYEQYFGPGTRLTVT.

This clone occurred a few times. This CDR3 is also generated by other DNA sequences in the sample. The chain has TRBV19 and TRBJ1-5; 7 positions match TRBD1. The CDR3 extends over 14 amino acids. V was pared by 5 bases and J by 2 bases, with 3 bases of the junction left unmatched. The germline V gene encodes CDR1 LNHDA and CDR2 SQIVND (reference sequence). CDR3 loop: CASSRTGGNQPQHF. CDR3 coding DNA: TGTGCCAGTAGTCGAACAGGGGGCAATCAGCCCCAGCATTTT.

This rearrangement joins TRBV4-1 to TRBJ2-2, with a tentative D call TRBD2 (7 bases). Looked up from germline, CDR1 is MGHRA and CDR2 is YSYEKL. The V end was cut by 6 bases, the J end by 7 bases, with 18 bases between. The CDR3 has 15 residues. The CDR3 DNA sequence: TGCGCCAGCAGTATGGGGGGGGCTCTAATCGGGGAGCTGTTTTTT. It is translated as CASSMGGALIGELFF.

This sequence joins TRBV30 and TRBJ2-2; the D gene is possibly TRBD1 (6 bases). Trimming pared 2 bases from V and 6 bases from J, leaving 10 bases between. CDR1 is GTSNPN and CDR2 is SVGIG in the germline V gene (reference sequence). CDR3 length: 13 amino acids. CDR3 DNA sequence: TGTGCCTGGAGTCCAGGGACACCCGGGGAGCTGTTTTTT. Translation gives CAWSPGTPGELFF.

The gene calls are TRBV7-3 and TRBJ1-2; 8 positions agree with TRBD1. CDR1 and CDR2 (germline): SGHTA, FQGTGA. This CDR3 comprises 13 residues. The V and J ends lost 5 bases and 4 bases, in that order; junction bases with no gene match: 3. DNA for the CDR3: TGTGCCAGCAGCGCGGACAGGGCCTATGGCTACACCTTC. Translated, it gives CASSADRAYGYTF.

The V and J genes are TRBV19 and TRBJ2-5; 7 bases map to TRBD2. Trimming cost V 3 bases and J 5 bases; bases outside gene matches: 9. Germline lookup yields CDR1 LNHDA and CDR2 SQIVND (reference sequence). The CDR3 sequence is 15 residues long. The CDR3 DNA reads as TGTGCCAGTAGTATCCCCGGGGGGAGTCGCGAGACCCAGTACTTC. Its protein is CASSIPGGSRETQYF.

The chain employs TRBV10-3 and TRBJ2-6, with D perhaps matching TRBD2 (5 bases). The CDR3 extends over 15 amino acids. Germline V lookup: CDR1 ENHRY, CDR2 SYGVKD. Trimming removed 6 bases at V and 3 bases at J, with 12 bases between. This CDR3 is CAISPGDSGANVLTF. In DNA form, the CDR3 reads TGTGCCATCAGCCCCGGGGATAGTGGGGCCAACGTCCTGACTTTC.

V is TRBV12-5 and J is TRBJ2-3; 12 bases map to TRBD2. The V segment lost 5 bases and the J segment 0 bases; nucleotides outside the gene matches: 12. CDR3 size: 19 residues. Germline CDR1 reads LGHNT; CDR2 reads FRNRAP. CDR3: CASGAGLAGSEPSTDTQYF. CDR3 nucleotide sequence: TGTGCTAGTGGTGCCGGACTAGCGGGATCAGAGCCTAGCACAGATACGCAGTATTTT.

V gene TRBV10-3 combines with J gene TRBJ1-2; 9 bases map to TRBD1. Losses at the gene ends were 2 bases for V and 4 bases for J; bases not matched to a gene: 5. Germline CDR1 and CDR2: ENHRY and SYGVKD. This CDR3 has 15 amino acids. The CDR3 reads CAISEVGQGTYGYTF. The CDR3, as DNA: TGTGCCATCAGTGAGGTAGGACAGGGGACCTATGGCTACACCTTC.

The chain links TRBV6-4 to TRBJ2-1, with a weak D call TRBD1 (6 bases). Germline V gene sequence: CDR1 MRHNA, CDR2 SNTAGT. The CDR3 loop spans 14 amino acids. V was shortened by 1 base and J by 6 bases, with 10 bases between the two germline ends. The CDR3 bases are TGTGCCAGCAGTGACTTTATCAGGGGCAATGAGCAGTTCTTC. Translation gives CASSDFIRGNEQFF.

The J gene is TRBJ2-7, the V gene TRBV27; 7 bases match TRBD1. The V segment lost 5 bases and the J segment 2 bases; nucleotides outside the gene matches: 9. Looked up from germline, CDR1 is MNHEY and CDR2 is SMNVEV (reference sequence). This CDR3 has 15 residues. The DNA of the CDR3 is TGTGCCAGCAGTCCACGACAGGGCATACCCTACGAGCAGTACTTC. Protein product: CASSPRQGIPYEQYF.

The CDR3 loop is CALHSGGAVDTQYF. CDR3 DNA sequence: TGTGCCTTACATAGCGGGGGGGCCGTAGATACGCAGTATTTT. The chain employs TRBV30 and TRBJ2-3; 11 positions agree with TRBD2. The CDR3 runs 14 residues. The germline CDR1 and CDR2 sequences are GTSNPN and SVGIG (reference sequence). The J segment lost 5 bases and the V segment lost 7 bases, leaving 8 bases of the junction unmatched.

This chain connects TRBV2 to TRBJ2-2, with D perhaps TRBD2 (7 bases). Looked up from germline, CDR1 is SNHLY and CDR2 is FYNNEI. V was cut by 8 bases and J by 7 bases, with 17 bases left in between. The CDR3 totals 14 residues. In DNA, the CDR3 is TGTGCCAGCGCCCGGGGGGCCCGAAACGGGGAGCTGTTTTTT. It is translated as CASARGARNGELFF.

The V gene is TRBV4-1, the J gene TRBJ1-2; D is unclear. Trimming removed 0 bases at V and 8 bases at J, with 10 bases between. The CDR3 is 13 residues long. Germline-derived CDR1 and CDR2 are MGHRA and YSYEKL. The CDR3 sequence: CASSQDLLAGYTF. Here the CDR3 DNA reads TGCGCCAGCAGCCAAGATCTGTTAGCCGGCTACACCTTC.

Written as DNA, the CDR3 is TGTGCCAGCTCACTTCGACCGGGACTAGCGTTGGGAACCTCCTACGAGCAGTACTTC. This gives the protein CASSLRPGLALGTSYEQYF. J is TRBJ2-7 and V is TRBV18; 10 nucleotides align to TRBD2. The germline gives CDR1 KGHSH, CDR2 LQKENI. The CDR3 runs to 19 residues. With 4 bases clipped from V and 0 bases from J, the junction kept 15 bases outside the gene matches. The whole variable domain, remainder taken from reference TRBV18 and TRBJ2-7, is NAGVMQNPRHLVRRRGQEARLRCSPMKGHSHVYWYRQLPEEGLKFMVYLQKENIIDESGMPKERFSAEFPKEGPSILRIQQVVRGDSAAYFCASSLRPGLALGTSYEQYFGPGTRLTVT.

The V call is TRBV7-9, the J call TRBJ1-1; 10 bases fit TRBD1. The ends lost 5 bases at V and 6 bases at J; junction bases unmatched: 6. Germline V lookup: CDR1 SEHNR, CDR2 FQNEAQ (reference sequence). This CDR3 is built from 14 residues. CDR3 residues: CASSRWDRGPEAFF. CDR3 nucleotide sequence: TGTGCCAGCAGCCGCTGGGACAGGGGCCCTGAAGCTTTCTTT.

The DNA for the CDR3 is TGCAGCGTTGAAACTAGAGGGTCTGCCACTGAAGCTTTCTTT. Residues: CSVETRGSATEAFF. The chain combines TRBV29-1 with TRBJ1-1; no clear D. The CDR3 totals 14 residues. The V and J ends lost 2 bases and 4 bases respectively, with 14 bases between them. Germline V gene lookup returns CDR1 SQVTM and CDR2 ANQGSEA.

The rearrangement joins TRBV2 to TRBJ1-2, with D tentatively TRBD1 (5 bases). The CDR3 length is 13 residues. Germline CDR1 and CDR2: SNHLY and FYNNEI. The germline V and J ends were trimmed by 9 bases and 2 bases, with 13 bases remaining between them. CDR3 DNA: TGTGCCAGGGCCAGCAGGGTGAACTATGGCTACACCTTC. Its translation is CARASRVNYGYTF.

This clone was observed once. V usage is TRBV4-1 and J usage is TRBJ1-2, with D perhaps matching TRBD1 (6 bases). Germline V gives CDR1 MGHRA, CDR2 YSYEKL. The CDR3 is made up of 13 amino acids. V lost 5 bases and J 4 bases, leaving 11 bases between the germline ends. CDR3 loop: CASSEQGSYGYTF. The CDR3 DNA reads TGCGCCAGCAGCGAGCAGGGGTCCTATGGCTACACCTTC.

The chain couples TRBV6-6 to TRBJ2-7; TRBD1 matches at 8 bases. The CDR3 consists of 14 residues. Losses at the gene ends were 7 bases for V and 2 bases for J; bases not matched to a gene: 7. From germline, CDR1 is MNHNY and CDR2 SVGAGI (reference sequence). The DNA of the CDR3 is TGTGCCAGCAAAGATCAGGGGGCAACCTACGAGCAGTACTTC. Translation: CASKDQGATYEQYF.

The CDR3 coding sequence is TGTGCCAGCAGCTTAGCAATAGAATATTACAATGAGCAGTTCTTC. Encoded protein: CASSLAIEYYNEQFF. The rearrangement uses TRBV7-6 and TRBJ2-1; no clear D gene. V lost 0 bases and J 4 bases, leaving 10 bases between the germline ends. The CDR3 has 15 amino acids. Germline V lookup: CDR1 SGHVS, CDR2 FNYEAQ.

This CDR3 reads CASSSEPGDTTNTEAFF. As DNA, the CDR3 is TGCGCCAGCAGCTCGGAACCTGGGGACACCACGAACACTGAAGCTTTCTTT. V usage is TRBV5-1 and J usage is TRBJ1-1; a possible D gene is TRBD1 (6 bases). The CDR3 has 17 amino acids. V lost 3 bases and J lost 1, with 19 bases in between. Germline V lookup: CDR1 SGHRS, CDR2 YFSETQ.